This TCR beta chain was captured by sequencing in a study of T cells in Graves' hyperthyroidism and ophthalmopathy. RNA transcripts yielded amplified TCR beta CDR3 regions. HTBI primers were employed in a first-round RT-PCR of the TCR CDR3. TCRdb independently ran MiXCR on the multiplex PCR reads; one entry per CDR3 protein. The repertoire includes about 580,000 distinct CDR3 sequences, around 42% of them detected once, and around 7.7% sits in the top ten. CDR1 and CDR2 from the germline V gene are DFQATT and SNEGSKA (reference sequence). The CDR3 consists of 17 residues. Lactation, pregnancy, other autoimmune disease or uncontrolled infection led to exclusion of patients.

This receptor was obtained from a woman aged 18-35 years with Graves' hyperthyroidism. The rearrangement joins TRBV20-1 to TRBJ2-2; 16 nucleotides match TRBD2. The source material was peripheral blood or thyroid tissue (not recorded which). The DNA for the CDR3 is TGCAGCACGAAGGGACTAGCGGGAGGGCCGTTAACCGGGGAGCTGTTTTTT. Translation: CSTKGLAGGPLTGELFF.